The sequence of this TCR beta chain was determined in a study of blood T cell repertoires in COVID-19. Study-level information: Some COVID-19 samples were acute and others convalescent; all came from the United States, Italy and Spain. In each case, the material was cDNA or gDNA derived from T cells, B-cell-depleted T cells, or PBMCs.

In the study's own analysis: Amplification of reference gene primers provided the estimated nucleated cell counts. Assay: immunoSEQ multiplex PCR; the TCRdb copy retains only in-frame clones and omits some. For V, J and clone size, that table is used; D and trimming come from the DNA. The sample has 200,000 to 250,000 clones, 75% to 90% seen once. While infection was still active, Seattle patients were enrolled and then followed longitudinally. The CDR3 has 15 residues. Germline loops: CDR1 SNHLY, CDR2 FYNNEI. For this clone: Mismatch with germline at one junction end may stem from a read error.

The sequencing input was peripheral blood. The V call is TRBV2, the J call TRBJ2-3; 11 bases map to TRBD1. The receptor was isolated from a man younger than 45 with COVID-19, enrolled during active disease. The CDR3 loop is CASSEGQGARNTQYF. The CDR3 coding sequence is TGTGCCAGCAGCGAAGGACAGGGGGCTCGAAATACGCAGTATTTT. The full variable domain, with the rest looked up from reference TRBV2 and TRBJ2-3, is EPEVTQTPSHQVTQMGQEVILRCVPISNHLYFYWYRQILGQKVEFLVSFYNNEISEKSEIFDDQFSVERPDGSNFTLKIRSTKLEDSAMYFCASSEGQGARNTQYFGPGTRLTVL.